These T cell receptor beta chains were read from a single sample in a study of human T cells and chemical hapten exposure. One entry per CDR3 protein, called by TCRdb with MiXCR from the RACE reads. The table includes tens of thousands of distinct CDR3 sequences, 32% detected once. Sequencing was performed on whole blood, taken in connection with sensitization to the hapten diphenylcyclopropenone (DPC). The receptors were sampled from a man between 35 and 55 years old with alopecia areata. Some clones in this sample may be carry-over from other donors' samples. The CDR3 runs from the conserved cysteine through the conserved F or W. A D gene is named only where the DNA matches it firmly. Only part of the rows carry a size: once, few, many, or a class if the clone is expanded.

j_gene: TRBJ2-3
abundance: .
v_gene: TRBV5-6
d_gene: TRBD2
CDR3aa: CASSSTAGTSGNADTQYF
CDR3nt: TGTGCCAGCAGCTCGACAGCTGGGACTAGCGGGAATGCAGATACGCAGTATTTT

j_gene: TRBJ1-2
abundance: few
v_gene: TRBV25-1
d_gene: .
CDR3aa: CASSEYQGDYGYTF
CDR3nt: TGTGCCAGCAGTGAATATCAGGGCGACTATGGCTACACCTTC

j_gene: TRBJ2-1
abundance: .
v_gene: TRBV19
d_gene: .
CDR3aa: CASSADIGRNNEQFF
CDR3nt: TGTGCCAGTAGTGCAGACATAGGGAGAAACAATGAGCAGTTCTTC

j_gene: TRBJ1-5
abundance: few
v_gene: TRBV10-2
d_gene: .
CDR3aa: CASSDLNQPQHF
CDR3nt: TGCGCCAGCAGTGACCTCAATCAGCCCCAGCATTTT

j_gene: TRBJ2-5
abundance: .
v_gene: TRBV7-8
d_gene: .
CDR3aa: CASSLGGGFQETQYF
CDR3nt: TGTGCCAGCAGCTTAGGAGGGGGATTCCAAGAGACCCAGTACTTC

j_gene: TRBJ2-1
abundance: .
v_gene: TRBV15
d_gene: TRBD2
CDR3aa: CATSRSPSGSFNEQFF
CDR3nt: TGTGCCACCAGCAGATCGCCTAGCGGGAGTTTCAATGAGCAGTTCTTC

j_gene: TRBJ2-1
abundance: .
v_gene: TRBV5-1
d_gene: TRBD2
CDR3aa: CASSQRGPASGIRNEQFF
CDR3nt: TGCGCCAGCAGCCAGCGGGGCCCCGCTAGCGGGATACGCAATGAGCAGTTCTTC

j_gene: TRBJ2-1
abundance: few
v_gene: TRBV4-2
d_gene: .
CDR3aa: CASSQGTSLSGEQFF
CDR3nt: TGTGCCAGCAGCCAAGGTACAAGTTTGAGCGGGGAGCAGTTCTTC

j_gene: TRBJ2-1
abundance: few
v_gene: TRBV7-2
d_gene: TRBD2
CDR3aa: CASTKSPAGGTNEQFF
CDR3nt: TGTGCCAGCACCAAAAGTCCCGCGGGAGGGACTAATGAGCAGTTCTTC

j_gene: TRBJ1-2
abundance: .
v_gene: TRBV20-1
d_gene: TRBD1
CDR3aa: CSAWTGVIYGYTF
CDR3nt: TGCAGTGCTTGGACAGGGGTCATCTATGGCTACACCTTC

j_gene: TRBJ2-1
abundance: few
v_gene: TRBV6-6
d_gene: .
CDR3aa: CASSYFDEQFF
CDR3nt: TGTGCCAGCAGTTACTTCGATGAGCAGTTCTTC

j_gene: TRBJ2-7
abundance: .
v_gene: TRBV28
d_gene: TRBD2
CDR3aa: CASSLGRGGSYEQYF
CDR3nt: TGTGCCAGCAGTTTAGGGAGGGGCGGGAGTTACGAGCAGTACTTC

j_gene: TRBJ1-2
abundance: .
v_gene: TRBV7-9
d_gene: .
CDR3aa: CASSLEIGQNYGYTF
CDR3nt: TGTGCCAGCAGCTTAGAGATTGGACAGAACTATGGCTACACCTTC

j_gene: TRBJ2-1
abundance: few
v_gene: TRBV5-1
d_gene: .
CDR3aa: CASGRRGIDNEQFF
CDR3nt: TGCGCCAGCGGCCGGAGGGGAATCGACAATGAGCAGTTCTTC

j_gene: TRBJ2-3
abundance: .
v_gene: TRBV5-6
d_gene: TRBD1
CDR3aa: CASSLIGTVMPDTQYF
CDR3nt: TGTGCCAGCAGCTTGATAGGGACAGTGATGCCAGATACGCAGTATTTT

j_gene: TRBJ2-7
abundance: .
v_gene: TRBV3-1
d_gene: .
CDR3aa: CASSQDNLGEQYF
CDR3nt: TGTGCCAGCAGCCAAGATAATCTGGGCGAGCAGTACTTC

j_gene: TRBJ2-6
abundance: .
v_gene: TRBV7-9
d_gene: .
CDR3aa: CASSLAQGANVLTF
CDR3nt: TGTGCCAGCAGCTTAGCGCAAGGGGCCAACGTCCTGACTTTC

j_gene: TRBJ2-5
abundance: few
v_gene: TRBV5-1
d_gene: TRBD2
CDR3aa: CASSRLAGGTGGETQYF
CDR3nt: TGCGCCAGCAGTCGGCTAGCGGGAGGGACGGGAGGAGAGACCCAGTACTTC

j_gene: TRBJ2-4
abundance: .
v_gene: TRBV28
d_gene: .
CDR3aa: CASSGRVKDIQYF
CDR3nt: TGTGCCAGCAGCGGACGAGTAAAGGACATTCAGTACTTC

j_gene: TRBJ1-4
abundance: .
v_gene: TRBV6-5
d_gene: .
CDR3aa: CASSTRPDQKLFF
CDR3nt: TGTGCCAGCAGCACCAGGCCTGATCAAAAACTGTTTTTT

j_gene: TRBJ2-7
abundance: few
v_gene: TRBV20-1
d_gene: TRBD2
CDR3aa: CSARILAGLWYEQYF
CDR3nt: TGCAGTGCTAGAATCCTAGCGGGACTCTGGTACGAGCAGTACTTC

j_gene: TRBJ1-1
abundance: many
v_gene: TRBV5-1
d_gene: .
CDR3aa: CASRASTLMPLF
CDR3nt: TGCGCCAGCAGGGCCAGTACGTTAATGCCTCTTTTT

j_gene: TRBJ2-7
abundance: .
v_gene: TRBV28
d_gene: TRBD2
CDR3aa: CASRQGFRLAGDEQYF
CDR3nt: TGTGCCAGCAGACAGGGGTTCCGACTAGCGGGAGACGAGCAGTACTTC

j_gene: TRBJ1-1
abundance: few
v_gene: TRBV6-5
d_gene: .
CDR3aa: CASRRGENTEAFF
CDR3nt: TGTGCCAGCAGAAGAGGGGAGAACACTGAAGCTTTCTTT

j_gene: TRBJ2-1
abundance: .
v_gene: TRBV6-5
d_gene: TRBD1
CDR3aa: CASSTGTGGHNEQFF
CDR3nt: TGTGCCAGCAGTACCGGGACAGGAGGACACAATGAGCAGTTCTTC

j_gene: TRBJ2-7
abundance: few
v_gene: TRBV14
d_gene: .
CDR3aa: CASSQGTGSGKQIYEQYF
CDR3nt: TGTGCCAGCAGCCAAGGGACCGGATCCGGGAAGCAAATCTACGAGCAGTACTTC

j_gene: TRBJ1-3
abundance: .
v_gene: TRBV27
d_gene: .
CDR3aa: CASSLGSGNTVYF
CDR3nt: TGTGCCAGCAGTTTGGGGTCTGGAAACACCGTATATTTT

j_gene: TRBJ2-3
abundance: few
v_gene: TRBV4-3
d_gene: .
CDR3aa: CASSPERREWDTQYF
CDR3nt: TGCGCCAGCAGCCCCGAGAGACGGGAGTGGGATACGCAGTATTTT

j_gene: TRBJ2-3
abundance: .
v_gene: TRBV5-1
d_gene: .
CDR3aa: CASRGADTQYF
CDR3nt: TGCGCCAGCAGAGGTGCAGATACGCAGTATTTT

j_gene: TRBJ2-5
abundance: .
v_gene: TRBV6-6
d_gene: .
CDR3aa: CASSYGTRGETQYF
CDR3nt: TGTGCCAGCAGTTACGGGACCCGCGGAGAGACCCAGTACTTC

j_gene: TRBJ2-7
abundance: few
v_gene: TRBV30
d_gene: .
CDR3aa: CAWGGTGSHYEQYF
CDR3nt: TGTGCCTGGGGGGGTACCGGGTCTCACTACGAGCAGTACTTC

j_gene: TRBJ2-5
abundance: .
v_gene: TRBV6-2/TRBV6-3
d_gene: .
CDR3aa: CASSYSRLAETQYF
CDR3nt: TGTGCCAGCAGTTACTCGAGGCTAGCCGAGACCCAGTACTTC

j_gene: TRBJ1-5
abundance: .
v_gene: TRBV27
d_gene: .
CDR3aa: CASSLSSYQPQHF
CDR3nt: TGTGCCAGCAGTTTAAGCTCCTATCAGCCCCAGCATTTT

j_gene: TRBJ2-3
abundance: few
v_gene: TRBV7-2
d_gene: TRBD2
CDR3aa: CASSLGLAQTQYF
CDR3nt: TGTGCCAGCAGCTTAGGACTAGCTCAAACGCAGTATTTT

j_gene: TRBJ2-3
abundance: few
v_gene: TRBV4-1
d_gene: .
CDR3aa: CASSQDESLGADTQYF
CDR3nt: TGCGCCAGCAGCCAAGACGAAAGCCTTGGTGCAGATACGCAGTATTTT

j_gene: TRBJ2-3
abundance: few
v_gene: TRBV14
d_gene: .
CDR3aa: CASSQIHTQYF
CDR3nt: TGTGCCAGCAGCCAAATCCATACGCAGTATTTT

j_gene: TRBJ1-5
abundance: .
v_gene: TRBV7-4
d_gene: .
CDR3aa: CALGRPLSNQPQHF
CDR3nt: TGTGCCCTCGGCCGACCGCTTAGCAATCAGCCCCAGCATTTT

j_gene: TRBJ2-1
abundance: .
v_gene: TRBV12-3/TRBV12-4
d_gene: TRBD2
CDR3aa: CASNSRTSGAINEQFF
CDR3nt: TGTGCCAGCAACTCGAGGACTAGCGGGGCGATCAATGAGCAGTTCTTC

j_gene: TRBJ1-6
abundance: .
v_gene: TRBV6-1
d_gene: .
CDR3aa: CASTGTQSVQWNSPLHF
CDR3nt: TGTGCCAGCACCGGGACACAATCCGTCCAATGGAATTCACCCCTCCACTTT

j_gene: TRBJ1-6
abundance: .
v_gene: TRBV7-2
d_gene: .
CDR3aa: CASTPGNSPLHF
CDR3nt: TGTGCCAGCACCCCGGGGAATTCACCCCTCCACTTT

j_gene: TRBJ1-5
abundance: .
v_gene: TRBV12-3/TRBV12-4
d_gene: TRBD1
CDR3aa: CASSPGGGQPQHF
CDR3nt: TGTGCCAGCAGTCCAGGGGGGGGTCAGCCCCAGCATTTT

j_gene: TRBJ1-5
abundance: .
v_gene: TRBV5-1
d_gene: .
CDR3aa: CASRVEGGPQHF
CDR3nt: TGCGCCAGCAGGGTTGAGGGGGGGCCCCAGCATTTT

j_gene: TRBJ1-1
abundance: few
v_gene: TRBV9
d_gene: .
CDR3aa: CASSVGGGLMNTEAFF
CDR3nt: TGTGCCAGCAGCGTAGGGGGGGGCCTAATGAACACTGAAGCTTTCTTT

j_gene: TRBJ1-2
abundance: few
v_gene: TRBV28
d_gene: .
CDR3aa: CASSLWEKGRDYGYTF
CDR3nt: TGTGCCAGCAGTTTATGGGAGAAGGGGAGGGACTATGGCTACACCTTC